This TCR beta chain is drawn from a study of cytomegalovirus exposure and HLA in healthy donors. Findings and limits, study-wide: The classifier, whose performance was assessed in both the original and validation cohorts, reportedly diagnosed cytomegalovirus status with high specificity and sensitivity.

This CDR3 has 20 residues. Germline V gene sequence: CDR1 SGHRS, CDR2 YFSETQ. V was clipped by 2 bases and J by 3 bases; unmatched bases: 18. Comment on this clone: Its antigen is not identified.

Amplification used 60 Vbeta primers and 13 Jbeta primers. Method: immunoSEQ multiplex PCR; TCRdb's copy keeps in-frame clones and lacks some. The repertoire holds about 89,000 clones, with about 80% as singletons. The rearrangement joins TRBV5-1 to TRBJ2-1; 9 bases line up with TRBD1. The clonotype comes from a male donor in good health and CMV-seronegative. Sequenced input: PBMCs. The CDR3 loop reads CASSFINWSRGTGLYNEQFF. CDR3 sequence (DNA): TGCGCCAGCAGCTTCATAAATTGGAGCCGGGGGACAGGGCTCTACAATGAGCAGTTCTTC.